This entry features one T cell receptor (beta chain) sequence. Antigen unknown. Peripheral blood genomic DNA, not sorted cells or RNA, was the template. The data derive from a study of T cell repertoires in aging, cancer and after chemotherapy. Rearranged V-D-J TRB sequences were amplified with a mixed TRB-A/B primer pool. TCRdb re-derived calls from the multiplex PCR reads in MiXCR, one entry per CDR3 protein. Of about 8,600 distinct CDR3 sequences in the sample, around 25% were seen once. Trimming stripped 4 bases from V and 7 bases from J, with 17 bases between. The germline V gene has CDR1 SGHRS and CDR2 YFSETQ. The CDR3 has 14 residues. General study results and limits: Rebound thymic output was suggested by rising median generation probability during chemotherapy in each cancer cohort. Untreated cancer patients had significantly lower blood TCR diversity than age-matched healthy donors.

This rearrangement joins TRBV5-1 to TRBJ1-2; tentatively, D is TRBD1 (6 bases). This TCR came from a human donor with a blood cancer. Specimen: blood. The CDR3 sequence is CASSPGAGIGGYTF. The CDR3 DNA reads TGCGCCAGCAGCCCAGGGGCAGGGATCGGTGGCTACACCTTC.